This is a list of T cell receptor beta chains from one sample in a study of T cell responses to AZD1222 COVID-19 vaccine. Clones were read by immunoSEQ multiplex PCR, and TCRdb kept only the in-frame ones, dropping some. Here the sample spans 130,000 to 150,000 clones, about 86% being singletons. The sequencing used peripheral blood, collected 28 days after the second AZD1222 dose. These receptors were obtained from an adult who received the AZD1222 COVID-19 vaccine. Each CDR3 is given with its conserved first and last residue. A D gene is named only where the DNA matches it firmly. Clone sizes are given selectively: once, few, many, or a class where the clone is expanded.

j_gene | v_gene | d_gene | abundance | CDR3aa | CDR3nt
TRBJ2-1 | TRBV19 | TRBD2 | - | CASNRGLAGGLESYNEQFF | TGTGCCAGTAACCGAGGACTAGCGGGAGGCCTGGAATCCTACAATGAGCAGTTCTTC
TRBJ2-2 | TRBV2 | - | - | CASTGVTNTGELFF | TGTGCCAGCACAGGTGTCACGAACACCGGGGAGCTGTTTTTT
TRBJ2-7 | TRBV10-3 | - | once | CAISEGTSSYEQYF | TGTGCCATCAGTGAGGGCACCTCCTCCTACGAGCAGTACTTC
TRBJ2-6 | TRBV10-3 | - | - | CAPPEAGANVLTF | TGTGCCCCACCCGAGGCTGGGGCCAACGTCCTGACTTTC
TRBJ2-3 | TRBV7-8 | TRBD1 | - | CASSSDRGGDTQYF | TGTGCCAGCAGCTCCGACAGGGGAGGAGATACGCAGTATTTT
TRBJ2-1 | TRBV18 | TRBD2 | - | CASSPPLAESYNEQFF | TGTGCCAGCTCACCACCCCTAGCGGAGTCTTACAATGAGCAGTTCTTC
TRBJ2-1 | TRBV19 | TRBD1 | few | CASSSGEGAAVNEQFF | TGTGCCAGTAGCTCTGGTGAGGGGGCGGCCGTAAATGAGCAGTTCTTC
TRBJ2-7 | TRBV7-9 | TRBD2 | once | CASTRSGRVYEQYF | TGTGCCAGCACCCGGAGCGGGAGGGTCTACGAGCAGTACTTC
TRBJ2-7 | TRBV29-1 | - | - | CSAVPAGLKGEQYF | TGCAGCGCTGTTCCCGCAGGGTTAAAGGGCGAGCAGTACTTC
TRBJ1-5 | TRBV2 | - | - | CASSAGISNQPQHF | TGTGCCAGCAGTGCAGGGATTAGCAATCAGCCCCAGCATTTT
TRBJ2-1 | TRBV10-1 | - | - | CASSESAGTSNEQFF | TGCGCCAGCAGTGAGTCCGCGGGGACCAGCAATGAGCAGTTCTTC
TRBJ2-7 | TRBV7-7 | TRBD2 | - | CASSPGGYEQYF | TGTGCTAGCAGCCCGGGGGGCTACGAGCAGTACTTC
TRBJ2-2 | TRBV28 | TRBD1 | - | CASRAQGQGTGELFF | TGTGCCAGCAGAGCCCAGGGACAGGGTACCGGGGAGCTGTTTTTT
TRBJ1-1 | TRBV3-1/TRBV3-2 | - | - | CASSQVTMNTEAFF | TGTGCCAGCAGCCAAGTGACGATGAACACTGAAGCTTTCTTT
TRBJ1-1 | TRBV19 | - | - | CASSIVSSRAGTEAFF | TGTGCCAGTAGTATTGTATCGAGCAGGGCGGGCACTGAAGCTTTCTTT
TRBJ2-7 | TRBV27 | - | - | CASSLEAGGTYEQYF | TGTGCCAGCAGTTTAGAGGCAGGGGGGACCTACGAGCAGTACTTC
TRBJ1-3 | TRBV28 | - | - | CASSLWGGASSGNTIYF | TGTGCCAGCAGTTTATGGGGGGGGGCTAGCTCTGGAAACACCATATATTTT
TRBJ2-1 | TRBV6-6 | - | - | CASKVPISYNEQFF | TGTGCCAGCAAGGTTCCCATCTCCTACAATGAGCAGTTCTTC
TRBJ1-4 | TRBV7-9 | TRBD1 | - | CASSSTGANEKLFF | TGTGCCAGCAGCTCGACAGGGGCTAATGAAAAACTGTTTTTT
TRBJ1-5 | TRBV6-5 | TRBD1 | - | CASRPGTVKNQPQHF | TGTGCCAGCAGACCGGGGACAGTCAAGAATCAGCCCCAGCATTTT
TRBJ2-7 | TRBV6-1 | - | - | CASSDLEGAYEQYF | TGTGCCAGCAGTGATCTGGAGGGAGCATACGAGCAGTACTTC
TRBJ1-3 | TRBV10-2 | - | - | CASSEAYTGSGNTIYF | TGCGCCAGCAGTGAGGCCTACACCGGTAGTGGAAACACCATATATTTT
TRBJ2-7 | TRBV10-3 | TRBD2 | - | CAISATGTSGRHYEQYF | TGTGCCATCAGTGCCACCGGGACTAGCGGGAGGCATTACGAGCAGTACTTC
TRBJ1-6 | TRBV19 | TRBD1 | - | CASSWDSADNSPLHF | TGTGCCAGTAGTTGGGACAGTGCCGATAATTCACCCCTCCACTTT
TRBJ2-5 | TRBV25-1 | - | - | CASSVWSEETQYF | TGTGCCAGCAGTGTATGGAGCGAAGAGACCCAGTACTTC
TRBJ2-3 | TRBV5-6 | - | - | CASRGIAVTDTQYF | TGTGCCAGCAGGGGGATAGCCGTCACAGATACGCAGTATTTT
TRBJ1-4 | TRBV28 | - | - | CASRAQNNEKLFF | TGTGCCAGTAGGGCGCAAAACAACGAAAAACTGTTTTTT
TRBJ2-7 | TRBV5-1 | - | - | CASSDRVYEQYF | TGCGCCAGTTCGGACAGAGTATACGAGCAGTACTTC
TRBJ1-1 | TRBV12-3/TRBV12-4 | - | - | CASNLAGAGEAFF | TGTGCCAGCAATTTAGCGGGGGCTGGTGAAGCTTTCTTT
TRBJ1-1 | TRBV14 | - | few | CASSQYGVMGVGEAFF | TGTGCCAGCAGCCAATACGGGGTAATGGGGGTAGGTGAAGCTTTCTTT
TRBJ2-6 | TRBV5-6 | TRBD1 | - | CASSTWDRGASGANVLTF | TGTGCCAGCAGCACCTGGGACAGGGGGGCCTCTGGGGCCAACGTCCTGACTTTC
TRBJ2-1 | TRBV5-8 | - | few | CASSLGAGPYNEQFF | TGTGCCAGCAGCTTGGGGGCAGGGCCCTACAATGAGCAGTTCTTC
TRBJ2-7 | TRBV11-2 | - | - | CASSLAGAPYEQYF | TGTGCCAGCAGCTTAGCCGGAGCTCCCTACGAGCAGTACTTC
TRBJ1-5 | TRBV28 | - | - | CATKVSGNQPQHF | TGTGCCACCAAGGTATCGGGCAATCAGCCCCAGCATTTT